The 7 T cell receptor beta chains below come from one sample, sequenced in a study of response to subunit inactivated influenza vaccine. Via MiXCR, TCRdb re-called the RT-PCR reads, giving one row per CDR3 protein. The sample has 800,000 to 1,000,000 distinct CDR3 sequences, approximately 21% seen once; the top ten hold about 10%. Sequencing used PBMCs from blood, obtained less than 6 days after vaccination. The source is a man aged 45 to 65 who received an inactivated influenza vaccine.

This clonotype was counted a few times. The gene calls are TRBV7-8 and TRBJ2-2; 7 bases line up with TRBD2. With 1 base clipped from V and 5 bases from J, the junction kept 4 bases outside the gene matches. Germline assignment: CDR1 SGHVS and CDR2 FQNEAQ. The CDR3 runs 15 residues. CDR3 DNA sequence: TGTGCCAGCAGCTTAGGCGGGGGAGGGACCGGGGAGCTGTTTTTT. Translating it yields CASSLGGGGTGELFF.

This rearrangement joins TRBV9 to TRBJ2-7; no reliable D call. Germline V gene data show CDR1 as SGDLS and CDR2 as YYNGEE. Trimming cost V 0 bases and J 0 bases, with 7 bases left between them. CDR3 length: 14 residues. CDR3 sequence: CASSVAISSYEQYF. For the CDR3, the DNA is TGTGCCAGCAGCGTAGCGATAAGCTCCTACGAGCAGTACTTC.

The CDR3 spells CASRPWTSGIYEQYF. CDR3 DNA: TGTGCCAGCAGACCCTGGACTAGCGGGATCTACGAGCAGTACTTC. The V gene is TRBV28, the J gene TRBJ2-7; 12 bases line up with TRBD2. V lost 6 bases to trimming and J lost 3 bases; unmatched junction nucleotides: 6. The CDR3 totals 15 residues. In germline, CDR1 is MDHEN, CDR2 SYDVKM.

The chain combines TRBV7-9 with TRBJ2-2; perhaps TRBD2 as D (6 bases). Germline assignment: CDR1 SEHNR and CDR2 FQNEAQ (reference sequence). The CDR3 has 16 residues. The germline V and J ends were trimmed by 5 bases and 0 bases, with 13 bases remaining between them. This chain's CDR3 is CASSPRVAANTGELFF. The CDR3 DNA follows: TGTGCCAGCAGCCCTCGGGTAGCGGCGAACACCGGGGAGCTGTTTTTT.

This chain links TRBV4-2 with TRBJ2-5; D perhaps matches TRBD1 (5 bases). Per germline, CDR1 LGHNA and CDR2 YNFKEQ. Trimming removed 1 base from V and 4 bases from J, with 13 bases in between. CDR3 length equals 15 residues. The CDR3, as DNA: TGTGCCAGCAGCCAAGGGGGCTTGAAGGGAGAGACCCAGTACTTC. This codes for CASSQGGLKGETQYF.

This clonotype was observed a few times. The chain carries TRBV12-3 or TRBV12-4 and TRBJ2-7, with D possibly being TRBD1 or TRBD2 (5 bases each). Deletions cut 1 base from V and 6 bases from J, with 10 bases between. CDR3 length: 13 residues. The CDR3 spells CASSLGGPTEQYF. CDR3 coding DNA: TGTGCCAGCAGTTTAGGGGGACCTACCGAGCAGTACTTC.

This clonotype was found a few times. This sequence joins TRBV20-1 and TRBJ2-1; D is unclear. The CDR3 consists of 15 residues. Germline lookup yields CDR1 DFQATT and CDR2 SNEGSKA (reference sequence). Trimming took off 1 base at V and 0 bases at J, with 10 bases between the two ends. The CDR3 loop is CSARGPVGSYNEQFF. DNA for the CDR3: TGCAGTGCTAGAGGGCCCGTGGGCTCCTACAATGAGCAGTTCTTC.